The clone carrying this T cell receptor (beta chain) was seen repeatedly, ten times or more. The sample comes from a study of regulatory T cells in long-lasting Graves disease. Arm-PCR of CDR3 regions and iRepertoire HTBI primers were the basis on which TCR beta libraries were built. MiXCR, applied by TCRdb to the multiplex PCR reads, yields one record per CDR3 protein. The data contain a few hundred thousand distinct CDR3 sequences, about 12% of them seen just once; the ten biggest clones take up approximately 20%. Time point of the sample: newly diagnosed GD, antithyroid drugs for less than 3 months. PBMC RNA was the source of the TCR library. Another study also made use of these data, one on T cells in Graves' hyperthyroidism and ophthalmopathy. From that study: Ophthalmopathy got predicted by the model a median approximately 6.4 months before its onset.

The sequence derives from a woman aged 18-29 years with Graves disease. The sample consisted of peripheral blood mononuclear cells (PBMCs), taken at new diagnosis, from a patient treated with antithyroid drugs.

The CDR3 nucleotides read TGTGCCAGCAGCCAAGATAGCCCGGAACTAGCGGGGGACCTATACGAGCAGTACGTC. Protein sequence: CASSQDSPELAGDLYEQYV. The chain is built from TRBV3-2 and TRBJ2-7; TRBD2 is the table's D call, not checked against the DNA. TRBV3-2 is a pseudogene locus. CDR3 length: 19 amino acids.